This T cell receptor beta chain was retrieved from a study of cytomegalovirus exposure and HLA in healthy donors. General study points: The investigators catalogued 164 TCR beta chains as cytomegalovirus-associated. There was a cluster of highly shared sequence variants that was likely a sequencing artifact.

In this sample, this clone turned up once. Its target is unknown. J gave up 3 bases and V 6 bases, and 11 bases lay outside the gene matches. CDR1 is SGHDT, CDR2 YYEEEE, per germline. This CDR3 region has 15 residues. With 60 Vbeta and 13 Jbeta primers, the PCR was carried out. The data were produced by immunoSEQ multiplex PCR, yet TCRdb's version contains in-frame clones alone and is incomplete. This sample has some 200,000 clones; about 77% occur once, and the top ten carry about 3%. The origin of this receptor is a female donor in good health and CMV-seronegative. The rearrangement joins TRBV5-6 to TRBJ2-7, with 8 nucleotides matching TRBD1. Sequenced input: PBMCs. The CDR3 is CASTSDRGWSYEQYF. The CDR3, as DNA: TGTGCCAGCACCTCTGACAGGGGTTGGAGCTACGAGCAGTACTTC.